This T cell receptor beta chain comes out of a study of cytomegalovirus exposure and HLA in healthy donors (dated by TCRdb to about 2017). Study-level background: According to an earlier analysis of a few hundred of the donors, 200 million or so T cells yielded roughly 110 million unique TCR beta sequences and around 280 Gb of sequence data. Roughly 300 gigabases of sequencing data and around 90 million unique TCR sequences made up an early release that covered fewer than 650 HLA-typed donors. Among the roughly 410 genotyped donors, around 79% belonged to the genetic ancestry cluster associated with self-reported Caucasian donors. The study aimed to test whether signatures of past pathogen exposure could be identified by cataloging public T cell receptors. The study profiled the T cell repertoires of about 640 subjects by immunosequencing and related them to cytomegalovirus serostatus. A separate validation cohort of roughly 120 different subjects was used in addition to the roughly 670-subject first cohort. To predict cytomegalovirus infection status, the study combined high-throughput TCR immunosequencing, statistical association of individual TCRs with disease status, and machine learning. To study patterns of TCR occurrence, a later analysis re-analyzed previously published TCR beta repertoires from around 670 donors and added high-resolution HLA genotyping. The later analysis used no new phenotypic data to find candidate immune exposures, relying instead on TCR beta sequences and their occurrence across donors. An earlier analysis of several hundred of the donors applied high-throughput TCR beta sequencing to assess whether each TCR beta V gene segment acted as functional or pseudogenic. Alongside the repertoire data, information on donor age, sex, ethnicity and CMV serostatus was compiled. In a later genetic analysis, genome-wide SNP genotypes for about 65% of the 666 donors were used, and that subset was treated as a discovery cohort. All discovery cohort repertoires had been generated using a single sequencing platform. Both class I and class II loci were covered by HLA typing, at four-digit resolution. Typing coverage differed by locus: A, B, C, DRB1 and DQB1 were typed in roughly 620-630 donors, DQA1 in 522, DPA1 in over 600, and DPB1 in approximately 450. Several DR-DQ haplotypes were handled as single units for association and clustering because linkage in the cohort was strong. Across some 400 genotyped donors of the cohort, an average of approximately 200,000 unique TCR beta nucleotide sequences per donor were sequenced, and roughly 20% of those sequences were non-productive.

The cohort consisted of hundreds of healthy bone marrow donors. Cohort members were all nominally healthy when sampled, although unrecorded immune exposures were likely present. CMV serostatus was positive for about 300 and negative for about half of the roughly 700 cohort members, and was not recorded for this donor. Each donor provided a peripheral blood sample, and peripheral blood mononuclear cells were used for TCR beta sequencing. Genomic DNA extraction from the blood cell samples was performed with the Qiagen DNeasy Blood Extraction Kit. This clone was detected only a few times. What antigen it recognizes has not been identified. No much larger clonotype is one base removed from it; base qualities were not supplied. The library was built by means of the immunoSEQ multiplex PCR assay. The multiplex PCR relied on a mix of 60 forward primers for TCR Vbeta segments and 13 reverse primers for TCR Jbeta segments. A multiplex PCR assay on genomic DNA amplified the CDR3 region of rearranged TCR beta genes. The amplified TCR beta libraries were sequenced on the Illumina HiSeq System as 87-base-pair reads. The study's own analysis went as follows. A later analysis tallied some 79 million unique TCR beta chains across the 700 or so repertoires, and around 12 million of those chains were shared by two or more donors. To remove PCR and sequencing errors, raw reads were error-corrected and collapsed into unique sequences using a nearest-neighbor algorithm that merged closely related sequences. To assign V, D and J gene segments, CDR3 sequences were aligned to IMGT reference sequences. For a sequence to be retained, at least a six-nucleotide match to both a V gene segment and a J gene segment was required. Rearrangements were called productive when the CDR3 lacked stop codons and stayed in frame with V and J; all others were non-productive. Following IMGT convention, CDR3 was defined as the stretch from the second conserved V-encoded cysteine up to the conserved J-encoded phenylalanine. The earlier analysis of about 570 of the donors excluded any sequence lacking an unambiguous match to a single V gene segment. In an earlier analysis of several hundred of the donors, V segments were called functional above 56.7% productive rearrangements and were called segregating when the between-donor standard deviation exceeded 5%. To diagnose cytomegalovirus status from the catalog of TCR beta chain sequences, a statistical classification framework was built. In a later analysis, TCR nucleotide sequences were compared against IMGT/GENE-DB human TR gene sequences so that V and J genes could be assigned. A later analysis assigned CDR3 sequences and most-parsimonious VDJ recombination scenarios with the TCRdist pipeline. In a later analysis, every TCR beta chain was defined by the combination of its CDR3 amino acid sequence and its V-gene family, and reads without a unique V-gene family were dropped. To address suspected cross-contamination and a sequencing artifact, a later analysis removed roughly 580 highly shared, low-generation-probability nucleotide sequences. For each public chain, a later analysis derived a clonal expansion index from normalized ranks of inferred template counts within each repertoire. Generation probabilities in a later analysis came from a VDJ recombination model fitted to out-of-frame rearrangements, and those results were checked against IGoR. In a later analysis, hypergeometric tests were used to score TCR-TCR, TCR-HLA and TCR-CMV co-occurrence, with a repertoire-size bias correction applied to TCR pairs. To estimate false discovery rates, a later analysis permuted the HLA or CMV assignments 20 times. In a later analysis, co-occurring TCRs were grouped with DBSCAN, and TCRdist sequence similarity was added when clustering was performed within HLA-allele-positive subsets. Co-occurrence clustering excluded repertoires with fewer than 30,000 or more than 120,000 public chains, plus five with anomalous nucleotide sharing. Held by TCRdb, this immuneACCESS table contains in-frame sequences only and omits some clones. Under half of the omission traces to an unresolved V gene where checked; the cause of the rest is unknown. V, J and clone size are taken as reported in that table, and D and trimming were inferred from the DNA itself. This sample has 75,000 to 90,000 clones in its table, and over 75% of those were observed once. The leading ten clones occupy under 15% of the sample.

The CDR3 numbers 15 residues from cysteine through phenylalanine. Only the CDR3 portion is preserved as DNA: 45 bases, with reading frame beginning at the first base. From the germline V gene, CDR1 is MNHEY and CDR2 is SVGAGI. Unmatched junction bases come to 9, with V trimmed by 3 bases and J by 5 bases. The investigation overall reported the following: In a later analysis, TCR association rates were found to vary across HLA loci, with the most associated TCRs seen for DRB1 alleles and the fewest for HLA-C alleles. Most TCR sequences were seen in very few donors, while some public TCRs were found in many individuals. Because counts were too low, roughly 17 rarely observed V segments, including chromosome 9 orphons, were left out of the earlier analysis of approximately 580 of the donors. Three of the identified cytomegalovirus-associated TCR beta chains were confirmed in vitro to be specific for cytomegalovirus antigens. In an earlier analysis of 587 of the donors, most TCR beta V segments appeared in productive rearrangements about 87% or about 30% of the time, broadly matching IMGT annotations. A cluster of highly shared sequence variants was judged likely to represent a technical artifact of the sequencing pipeline. The authors suggested that the approach could potentially be extended to other disease states and immunological phenotypes. Because some donors lacked HLA typing at each locus, the association tests relied only on the typed subset. A later analysis reported that several top co-occurrence clusters appeared linked to parvovirus B19, influenza, CMV and Epstein-Barr virus. In a later genetic analysis, fewer N-insertions in productive TCRs were reported among donors in an Asian-associated ancestry cluster than the roughly 700-donor mean. The classifier was reported to diagnose cytomegalovirus status with high specificity and sensitivity in both the original cohort and the validation cohort. A later genetic analysis associated a missense DCLRE1C variant with V-gene and J-gene trimming of TCR beta chains, and an independent cohort replicated the association. For the cohort, immune exposure information was limited to CMV serostatus. Assigning TCR associations to individual alleles was difficult when HLA alleles, especially DR and DQ, strongly co-occurred. The study gave a list of under 200 TCR beta chains associated with cytomegalovirus. The 87-base-pair reads could not distinguish some IMGT-functional V segments, including TRBV6-2 and TRBV6-3, so those segments were excluded. In this cohort, only TCR beta chains were sequenced, and detectable features were limited by the absence of alpha or paired-chain data. Roughly uniform sequencing depth across donors was assumed in presence/absence analyses, although this assumption may not hold. Most CMV-associated TCR beta chains appeared to be HLA-restricted in a later analysis, and the HLA associations seemed to be driven largely by CMV exposure. At a false discovery rate of 0.05, a later analysis linked approximately 18,000 TCR beta sequences to specific HLA alleles. Correlated functional status among segregating V segments might reflect linkage disequilibrium, but an unknown experimental factor could not be ruled out. Compared with equally common non-associated chains, HLA-associated TCR beta chains in a later analysis were more clonally expanded and had lower generation probabilities. A further reported finding was that TCR beta sequences accurately predicted the HLA-A and HLA-B alleles for most subjects in the first cohort.

This receptor was obtained from a human donor in good health. The sample was PBMCs. The chain is encoded by TRBV6-5 joined to TRBJ1-1, and 7 bases in between align with TRBD1. The CDR3 here reads CASSYIQGGGTEAFF. DNA sequence: TGTGCCAGCAGTTATATCCAGGGGGGAGGTACTGAAGCTTTCTTT.